One and the same sample provided the 23 T cell receptor beta chains below, sequenced in a study of PD-1 blockade in classical Hodgkin lymphoma. With no exception, relapse followed autologous stem cell transplantation in all patients, and brentuximab vedotin exposure varied. Measured with immunoSEQ multiplex PCR; TCRdb has only the in-frame clones, and not every one. Among tens of thousands of clones listed, roughly nine tenths were seen once. Sequences were derived from peripheral blood mononuclear cells (PBMCs), sampled at baseline. The receptors were sampled from a human donor with classical Hodgkin lymphoma.

This clone has just one count. The chain recombines TRBV6-4 with TRBJ1-2, with a possible D match to TRBD1 (6 bases). Germline-derived CDR1 and CDR2 are MRHNA and SNTAGT. This CDR3 region has 14 residues. V lost 6 bases to trimming and J lost 7 bases, with 18 bases between them. Here the CDR3 reads CASRTGGQLFGYTF. The CDR3 DNA reads as TGTGCCAGCAGGACGGGGGGACAATTATTTGGCTACACCTTC.

The rearrangement joins TRBV5-1 to TRBJ2-6; 7 bases are a match to TRBD1. CDR1 is SGHRS, CDR2 YFSETQ, per germline. The CDR3 totals 17 residues. Trimming cost V 2 bases and J 2 bases; bases outside gene matches: 7. CDR3 nucleotides: TGCGCCAGCAGCTTATGGGACAGTAGCACTGGGGCCAACGTCCTGACTTTC. Protein sequence: CASSLWDSSTGANVLTF.

In this sample, this clone turned up once. This chain links TRBV13 with TRBJ1-2; weak D call: TRBD1 (6 bases). Trimming stripped 6 bases from V and 6 bases from J, with 17 bases between. This CDR3 region has 14 residues. The germline gives CDR1 PRHDT, CDR2 FYEKMQ (reference sequence). The CDR3 region has the DNA TGTGCCAGCAGAAGGGGGGGCGAGCTGAATGGCTACACCTTC. This encodes CASRRGGELNGYTF.

This chain uses TRBV30 with TRBJ1-4, with D unresolved. V was cut by 6 bases and J by 0 bases, with 14 bases left in between. Per the germline V gene, CDR1 is GTSNPN and CDR2 is SVGIG (reference sequence). The CDR3 extends over 15 amino acids. The DNA for the CDR3 is TGTGCCTGCGAGAGCTCACCCGCAACTAATGAAAAACTGTTTTTT. It encodes CACESSPATNEKLFF.

The V call is TRBV9, the J call TRBJ1-2; tentatively, D is TRBD1 (5 bases). The CDR3 sequence is 16 residues long. V lost 5 bases and J lost 3, with 20 bases in between. Germline V gene lookup returns CDR1 SGDLS and CDR2 YYNGEE. Here the CDR3 reads CASSRPRVPPHYGYTF. DNA of the CDR3: TGTGCCAGCAGTCGTCCCAGGGTCCCCCCTCACTATGGCTACACCTTC.

The rearrangement uses TRBV4-1 and TRBJ2-1; D is perhaps TRBD1 (5 bases). Germline loops: CDR1 MGHRA, CDR2 YSYEKL. The CDR3 has 14 amino acids. V was shortened by 1 base and J by 5 bases, with 9 bases between the two germline ends. The CDR3 loop reads CASSQGSQDNEQFF. CDR3 in DNA: TGCGCCAGCAGCCAAGGGTCACAGGACAATGAGCAGTTCTTC.

The chain employs TRBV30 and TRBJ2-1; D unclear. V was cut by 4 bases and J by 7 bases, with 14 bases left in between. Germline loops: CDR1 GTSNPN, CDR2 SVGIG (reference sequence). This CDR3 region has 13 residues. CDR3 sequence (DNA): TGTGCCTGGATCTCCTTCTTAGGGAATGAGCAGTTCTTC. Its translation: CAWISFLGNEQFF.

J is TRBJ2-1 and V is TRBV4-1; D perhaps matches TRBD2 (5 bases). Germline CDR1 reads MGHRA; CDR2 reads YSYEKL. The CDR3 totals 12 residues. Trimming cost V 4 bases and J 9 bases, with 10 bases left between them. This chain's CDR3 is CASSLSRGEQFF. The CDR3 bases are TGCGCCAGCAGCCTCTCACGGGGTGAGCAGTTCTTC.

The genes are TRBV13 and TRBJ2-5; D assignment may be TRBD1 or TRBD2 (6 bases each). The CDR3 is made up of 14 amino acids. V was clipped by 5 bases and J by 5 bases, with 15 bases between them. CDR1 and CDR2 from the germline V gene are PRHDT and FYEKMQ (reference sequence). The CDR3 sequence is CASSMTQGLETQYF. The CDR3, as DNA: TGTGCCAGCAGCATGACACAGGGACTGGAGACCCAGTACTTC.

V usage is TRBV7-2 and J usage is TRBJ1-2; TRBD1 is a possible D gene (6 bases). Germline lookup yields CDR1 SGHTA and CDR2 FQGNSA. Trimming took off 3 bases at V and 4 bases at J, with 24 bases between the two ends. This CDR3 contains 18 residues. CDR3 nucleotide sequence: TGTGCCAGCAGCTTCCAACACCGAACAGGGAGGCGGGGCTATGGCTACACCTTC. It is translated as CASSFQHRTGRRGYGYTF.

The genes are TRBV7-8 and TRBJ2-3; D perhaps matches TRBD1 (7 bases). Between the trimmed V and J ends, which lost 2 bases and 6 bases, there was a span of 18 bases. The germline V gene has CDR1 SGHVS and CDR2 FQNEAQ. This CDR3 comprises 16 residues. This chain's CDR3 is CASSLSFQGGGDTQYF. In nucleotides, the CDR3 is TGTGCCAGCAGCTTAAGCTTTCAGGGGGGCGGTGATACGCAGTATTTT.

This clone has only one observation. The chain combines TRBV5-5 with TRBJ1-2; 7 bases match TRBD1. Germline V gene sequence: CDR1 SGHKS, CDR2 YYEKEE (reference sequence). This CDR3 comprises 14 residues. Trimming at V came to 3 bases and at J to 11 bases, leaving 13 bases not matched to a gene. The CDR3 nucleotides read TGTGCCAGCAGCTCGGGACAGAGCCTTTGGGAGTACACCTTC. Translation: CASSSGQSLWEYTF.

J is TRBJ1-4 and V is TRBV4-1; 7 nucleotides align to TRBD1. The CDR3 is 15 residues long. CDR1 and CDR2 (germline): MGHRA, YSYEKL. With V trimmed by 0 bases and J by 6 bases, 4 bases remained unmatched. CDR3 amino acids: CASSQDLQGYEKLFF. The CDR3 coding sequence is TGCGCCAGCAGCCAAGATCTACAGGGGTATGAAAAACTGTTTTTT.

The genes are TRBV11-2 and TRBJ2-1, with D tentatively TRBD1 (5 bases). The CDR3 length is 13 residues. Trimming removed 1 base from V and 8 bases from J, with 9 bases in between. Germline V gene sequence: CDR1 SGHAT, CDR2 FQNNGV. Here the CDR3 DNA reads TGTGCCAGCAGCTTAGGGGCAGGGTATGAGCAGTTCTTC. Translated: CASSLGAGYEQFF.

The chain recombines TRBV4-2 with TRBJ1-2; D might be TRBD1 (5 bases). The ends were cut back, 3 bases at V and 5 bases at J, with 19 bases in the middle. Germline-derived CDR1 and CDR2 are LGHNA and YNFKEQ. The length of the CDR3 is 16 residues. The CDR3 DNA sequence: TGTGCCAGCAGCCACCTCGAGGGACCGCTAGGGTATGGCTACACCTTC. Its protein is CASSHLEGPLGYGYTF.

V gene TRBV15 combines with J gene TRBJ2-7; D might be TRBD2 (6 bases). Germline loops: CDR1 LNHNV, CDR2 YYDKDF (reference sequence). This CDR3 region has 14 residues. Trimming pared 3 bases from V and 1 base from J, leaving 10 bases between. The CDR3 DNA sequence: TGTGCCACCAGCAGCCGGGACTCATCCTACGAGCAGTACTTC. This encodes CATSSRDSSYEQYF.

CDR3 DNA: TGTGCCAGCAGCCGTCTAGCGGGTTATGACACCGGGGAGCTGTTTTTT. Translated, it gives CASSRLAGYDTGELFF. The genes are TRBV9 and TRBJ2-2; 8 nucleotides line up with TRBD2. With 4 bases clipped from V and 3 bases from J, the junction kept 8 bases outside the gene matches. Per germline, CDR1 SGDLS and CDR2 YYNGEE. The CDR3 length is 16 residues.

The rearrangement uses TRBV7-9 and TRBJ2-3; D is unresolved. CDR1 is SEHNR and CDR2 is FQNEAQ in the germline V gene (reference sequence). The CDR3 totals 13 residues. V was trimmed by 5 bases and J by 7 bases, leaving 13 bases between them. CDR3 loop: CASSINSVNTQYF. The CDR3 region has the DNA TGTGCCAGCAGCATCAACTCGGTGAATACGCAGTATTTT.

The chain uses TRBV7-9 and TRBJ1-1; 7 bases align to TRBD1. The V gene end was trimmed by 11 bases and the J gene end by 0 bases; junction bases not matched to a gene: 6. Germline values: CDR1 SEHNR, CDR2 FQNEAQ (reference sequence). The CDR3 is made up of 13 amino acids. This CDR3 is CAGEDRMNTEAFF. The CDR3 DNA follows: TGTGCCGGAGAGGACAGGATGAACACTGAAGCTTTCTTT.

V and J are TRBV11-2 and TRBJ1-2; 10 nucleotides agree with TRBD1. The V gene end was trimmed by 5 bases and the J gene end by 4 bases; junction bases not matched to a gene: 10. The CDR3 is made up of 16 amino acids. CDR1 SGHAT and CDR2 FQNNGV come from the germline V gene. Written as DNA, the CDR3 is TGTGCCAGCAGCGCAACCGGGACAGGGGCCGTCTATGGCTACACCTTC. Residues: CASSATGTGAVYGYTF.

The J gene is TRBJ1-2, the V gene TRBV11-2, with a tentative D call TRBD1 (6 bases). The V gene lost 5 bases and the J gene lost 8 bases, with 15 bases spanning the gap. This CDR3 is 13 amino acids long. Germline V gene lookup returns CDR1 SGHAT and CDR2 FQNNGV. This CDR3 reads CASSNHRAYGYTF. The CDR3 coding sequence is TGTGCCAGCAGCAATCACAGGGCGTACGGCTACACCTTC.

The rearrangement links TRBV5-4 to TRBJ1-2; weak D call: TRBD1 (5 bases). The V end was cut by 4 bases, the J end by 8 bases, with 21 bases between. This CDR3 contains 15 residues. The germline CDR1 and CDR2 sequences are SGHNT and YYREEE (reference sequence). The CDR3 spells CASSQDGTIEGGYTF. The CDR3 bases are TGTGCCAGCAGCCAAGACGGGACGATCGAGGGCGGCTACACCTTC. Full variable domain (rest looked up from reference TRBV5-4 and TRBJ1-2): ETGVTQSPTHLIKTRGQQVTLRCSSQSGHNTVSWYQQALGQGPQFIFQYYREEENGRGNFPPRFSGLQFPNYSSELNVNALELDDSALYLCASSQDGTIEGGYTFGSGTRLTVV.

This clone was recorded a few times. The chain uses TRBV7-9 and TRBJ1-5, with D hard to call. CDR1 and CDR2 from the germline V gene are SEHNR and FQNEAQ (reference sequence). The CDR3 has 12 amino acids. V was cut by 0 bases and J by 7 bases, with 4 bases left in between. CDR3 sequence (DNA): TGTGCCAGCAGCTTAGCGGACCAGCCCCAGCATTTT. Amino acid sequence: CASSLADQPQHF. Combining the CDR3 with reference TRBV7-9 and TRBJ1-5 gives the whole variable domain DTGVSQNPRHKITKRGQNVTFRCDPISEHNRLYWYRQTLGQGPEFLTYFQNEAQLEKSRLLSDRFSAERPKGSFSTLEIQRTEQGDSAMYLCASSLADQPQHFGDGTRLSIL.